These T cell receptor beta chains were read from a single sample in a study of molecular identifiers for immune sequencing clone quantification. TCRdb reprocessed the PCR reads via MiXCR and lists one record per CDR3 protein. The sample contains about 89,000 distinct CDR3 sequences, roughly 20% of which appear only once. The sequenced sample consisted of naive CD8+ T cells from blood, with Jurkat cell RNA spiked in. The receptors were sampled from a human donor in good health. Some libraries in this study had Jurkat cell RNA spiked in. Both conserved end residues are trimmed from each CDR3. The order of the fields is CDR3 protein, V gene, J gene.

cdr3_aa: ASSLSLTGAPYGYT; v_call: TRBV27; j_call: TRBJ1-2
cdr3_aa: ASSYREVLTDTQY; v_call: TRBV6-2/TRBV6-3; j_call: TRBJ2-3
cdr3_aa: SVEGRTSGASTDTQY; v_call: TRBV29-1; j_call: TRBJ2-3
cdr3_aa: ASSQSNIQY; v_call: TRBV11-2; j_call: TRBJ2-4
cdr3_aa: ASSLAETSGHEQF; v_call: TRBV7-2; j_call: TRBJ2-1
cdr3_aa: SVYRDYEQY; v_call: TRBV29-1; j_call: TRBJ2-7
cdr3_aa: SARTSGGNEQF; v_call: TRBV29-1; j_call: TRBJ2-1
cdr3_aa: ASRLGGVGEKLF; v_call: TRBV28; j_call: TRBJ1-4
cdr3_aa: ASTPQQGACEQY; v_call: TRBV19; j_call: TRBJ2-7
cdr3_aa: ASSDMGGSEAF; v_call: TRBV7-8; j_call: TRBJ1-1
cdr3_aa: ASSLGVRGVEQY; v_call: TRBV13; j_call: TRBJ2-7
cdr3_aa: ASSLHSGTNYEQY; v_call: TRBV11-3; j_call: TRBJ2-7
cdr3_aa: ASSSQPGQRGTEAF; v_call: TRBV7-6; j_call: TRBJ1-1
cdr3_aa: ASSFDRGIDEQY; v_call: TRBV28; j_call: TRBJ2-7
cdr3_aa: ASSLYEQY; v_call: TRBV5-5; j_call: TRBJ2-7
cdr3_aa: ASSPTSGSSTGELF; v_call: TRBV7-9; j_call: TRBJ2-2
cdr3_aa: ASSHPQEWRTASTDTQY; v_call: TRBV3-1; j_call: TRBJ2-3
cdr3_aa: ASSAGIGEQY; v_call: TRBV5-6; j_call: TRBJ2-7
cdr3_aa: ASSQELGLAGYEQY; v_call: TRBV4-1; j_call: TRBJ2-7
cdr3_aa: ASSPSITRDRGETQY; v_call: TRBV7-6; j_call: TRBJ2-5
cdr3_aa: ASSSRDVNTGELF; v_call: TRBV13; j_call: TRBJ2-2
cdr3_aa: ASSLVRGMETQY; v_call: TRBV7-6; j_call: TRBJ2-5
cdr3_aa: ASGEKWREGLDTQY; v_call: TRBV25-1; j_call: TRBJ2-3
cdr3_aa: ASSQDLAGAGNEQY; v_call: TRBV4-3; j_call: TRBJ2-7
cdr3_aa: ASSARDYEQY; v_call: TRBV6-1; j_call: TRBJ2-7
cdr3_aa: SVQGYTDTQY; v_call: TRBV29-1; j_call: TRBJ2-3
cdr3_aa: ASSLSPSGLGYYEQY; v_call: TRBV5-6; j_call: TRBJ2-7
cdr3_aa: ASRNGGSGANVLT; v_call: TRBV27; j_call: TRBJ2-6
cdr3_aa: AWSDSRQSPTYEQY; v_call: TRBV30; j_call: TRBJ2-7
cdr3_aa: ASRRDRGSLGTDTQY; v_call: TRBV5-1; j_call: TRBJ2-3
cdr3_aa: SARSSTSGKADTQY; v_call: TRBV20-1; j_call: TRBJ2-3
cdr3_aa: AWSEPGQVYGEAF; v_call: TRBV30; j_call: TRBJ1-1
cdr3_aa: ASSKTGVGNEKLF; v_call: TRBV9; j_call: TRBJ1-4
cdr3_aa: ASSQGQGVSYEQY; v_call: TRBV4-3; j_call: TRBJ2-7
cdr3_aa: SVGDSNTEAF; v_call: TRBV29-1; j_call: TRBJ1-1
cdr3_aa: ASSWSTGTGEQY; v_call: TRBV11-2; j_call: TRBJ2-7
cdr3_aa: ASSLGGASNQPQH; v_call: TRBV5-1; j_call: TRBJ1-5
cdr3_aa: SILLGNTEAF; v_call: TRBV29-1; j_call: TRBJ1-1
cdr3_aa: ASSLLVRTGELF; v_call: TRBV11-2; j_call: TRBJ2-2
cdr3_aa: ASSRGTGSSPLH; v_call: TRBV19; j_call: TRBJ1-6
cdr3_aa: ASSQAGAGANVLT; v_call: TRBV4-1; j_call: TRBJ2-6
cdr3_aa: ASSDNTGELF; v_call: TRBV27; j_call: TRBJ2-2
cdr3_aa: SVEEPSHRAF; v_call: TRBV29-1; j_call: TRBJ1-1
cdr3_aa: ASSQDFSIHRYNEQF; v_call: TRBV14; j_call: TRBJ2-1
cdr3_aa: ASSSSLGPYEQY; v_call: TRBV19; j_call: TRBJ2-7
cdr3_aa: ASKGELANTQY; v_call: TRBV23-1; j_call: TRBJ2-3